A single sample gave rise to the 20 T cell receptor beta chains below, sequenced in a study of vaccination and CD4 T cells after COVID-19. Treatment here: roughly 11-day PBMC culture with coronavirus spike peptide pools or control peptides (ViraFEST assay). No antigen has been assigned to these receptors. An Oncomine TCR Beta short-read assay was used to sequence the DNA from cultured CD4+ T cells. Each CDR3 protein is one row after TCRdb ran MiXCR on the PCR reads. This sample has around 11,000 distinct CDR3 sequences, with roughly two thirds found just once. The source material was CD4+ T cells from blood, cultured in vitro. These receptor sequences come from a human donor who had recovered from COVID-19.

The V and J genes are TRBV6-5 and TRBJ1-2, with a possible D match to TRBD1 (6 bases). The germline V gene has CDR1 MNHEY and CDR2 SVGAGI. The V end was cut by 2 bases, the J end by 7 bases, with 17 bases between. The CDR3 sequence is 15 residues long. The CDR3 coding sequence is TGTGCCAGCAGTTACGGAGACAGGTTCAAGGGTGGCTACACCTTC. Its protein product is CASSYGDRFKGGYTF.

V and J are TRBV12-3 or TRBV12-4 and TRBJ2-4; D is possibly TRBD1 (6 bases). The CDR3 consists of 17 residues. V shed 4 bases and J shed 6 bases, with 22 bases lying between them. CDR3 in amino acids: CASSSILASTGRNIQYF. CDR3 in DNA: TGTGCCAGCAGTTCCATCCTTGCGTCGACAGGACGAAACATTCAGTACTTC.

The chain recombines TRBV20-1 with TRBJ2-3; 7 bases align to TRBD2. The germline CDR1 and CDR2 sequences are DFQATT and SNEGSKA (reference sequence). CDR3 length equals 16 residues. J was trimmed by 3 bases and V by 0 bases; bases with no gene match: 9. CDR3 bases: TGCAGTGCTAGAGATGGGCGAGCGGGGCCAACAGATACGCAGTATTTT. Translation: CSARDGRAGPTDTQYF.

V is TRBV6-2 or TRBV6-3 and J is TRBJ2-5; D is undetermined. The germline V gene encodes CDR1 MNHEY and CDR2 SVGEGT. The CDR3 runs to 11 residues. Between the trimmed V and J ends, which lost 4 bases and 5 bases, there was a span of 5 bases. DNA of the CDR3: TGTGCCAGCAGTTCTTTTGAGACCCAGTACTTC. Translating it yields CASSSFETQYF.

J is TRBJ2-5 and V is TRBV20-1; D gene unclear. Germline CDR1 DFQATT, CDR2 SNEGSKA (reference sequence). The V gene lost 1 base and the J gene lost 5 bases, with 11 bases spanning the gap. The CDR3 covers 13 residues. The CDR3, as DNA: TGCAGTGCTAGAGTATCGGGTGGGGAGACCCAGTACTTC. Residues: CSARVSGGETQYF.

This chain connects TRBV10-1 to TRBJ2-7; the D gene is possibly TRBD1 (7 bases). CDR3 size: 13 residues. The ends were cut back, 2 bases at V and 9 bases at J, with 14 bases in the middle. Germline V gene data show CDR1 as WNHNN and CDR2 as SYGVQD (reference sequence). This CDR3 reads CASSERGRDGQYF. In DNA, the CDR3 is TGCGCCAGCAGTGAGAGGGGGCGGGATGGGCAGTACTTC.

The V call is TRBV24-1, the J call TRBJ2-6, with D possibly TRBD2 on 5 matching bases. V lost 2 bases and J lost 2, with 9 bases in between. The CDR3 sequence is 16 residues long. Germline V gives CDR1 KGHDR, CDR2 SFDVKD. The CDR3 DNA is TGTGCCACCAGTGATTCCGAGGGCCCTGGGGCCAACGTCCTGACTTTC. Translating gives CATSDSEGPGANVLTF.

This sequence joins TRBV6-7 and TRBJ1-6; no clear D. TRBV6-7 falls under the ORF class, with uncertain function. The CDR3 loop spans 17 amino acids. V lost 0 bases and J lost 0, with 9 bases in between. The CDR3 DNA reads as TGTGCCAGCAGTTACTCACGGGGAAGCTCCTATAATTCACCCCTCCACTTT. It translates to CASSYSRGSSYNSPLHF.

This rearrangement joins TRBV2 to TRBJ2-3; 8 bases are shared with TRBD1. The CDR3 length is 17 residues. Losses at the gene ends were 8 bases for V and 2 bases for J; bases not matched to a gene: 15. Germline V gene sequence: CDR1 SNHLY, CDR2 FYNNEI. The chain's CDR3 is CASQDRASVKATDTQYF. DNA of the CDR3: TGTGCCAGCCAGGACAGGGCGTCGGTCAAGGCCACAGATACGCAGTATTTT. Variable domain in full (rest from reference TRBV2 and TRBJ2-3): EPEVTQTPSHQVTQMGQEVILRCVPISNHLYFYWYRQILGQKVEFLVSFYNNEISEKSEIFDDQFSVERPDGSNFTLKIRSTKLEDSAMYFCASQDRASVKATDTQYFGPGTRLTVL.

V and J are TRBV25-1 and TRBJ2-7; D is undetermined. CDR1 and CDR2 from the germline V gene are MGHDK and SYGVNS. The CDR3 runs 14 residues. Between the trimmed V and J ends, which lost 2 bases and 2 bases, there was a span of 10 bases. The CDR3 bases are TGTGCCAGCAGTGAACTGGGCCGCCCCTACGAGCAGTACTTC. Residues: CASSELGRPYEQYF.

This clonotype is large by share. The V and J genes are TRBV7-2 and TRBJ1-6; D may be TRBD1 (6 bases). Germline assignment: CDR1 SGHTA and CDR2 FQGNSA. The CDR3 loop spans 15 amino acids. V lost 5 bases and J lost 9, with 17 bases in between. The CDR3: CASSGYGGLSSPLHF. Written as DNA, the CDR3 is TGTGCCAGCAGCGGATACGGGGGGCTGAGTTCACCCCTCCACTTT.

The chain has TRBV20-1 and TRBJ2-2, with 8 bases lining up with TRBD2. Trimming cost V 5 bases and J 1 base; bases outside gene matches: 6. The CDR3 length is 15 residues. CDR1 DFQATT and CDR2 SNEGSKA come from the germline V gene (reference sequence). This CDR3 reads CSARLSGRNTGELFF. The DNA for the CDR3 is TGCAGTGCTCGTTTAAGCGGGAGGAACACCGGGGAGCTGTTTTTT.

Relative to its sample, this clonotype is medium-sized. V gene TRBV2 combines with J gene TRBJ2-3, with 10 bases identical to TRBD1. The J segment lost 3 bases and the V segment lost 6 bases, leaving 3 bases of the junction unmatched. Germline assignment: CDR1 SNHLY and CDR2 FYNNEI. The CDR3 has 14 residues. The CDR3 sequence is CASSRDRGTDTQYF. Written as DNA, the CDR3 is TGTGCCAGCAGCCGGGACAGGGGAACAGATACGCAGTATTTT.

The chain combines TRBV27 with TRBJ1-2; D unresolved. This CDR3 is 15 amino acids long. Trimming took off 4 bases at V and 0 bases at J, with 12 bases between the two ends. Germline V lookup: CDR1 MNHEY, CDR2 SMNVEV (reference sequence). CDR3: CASSSTRSSNYGYTF. The DNA of the CDR3 is TGTGCCAGCAGTTCTACCAGGTCATCTAACTATGGCTACACCTTC.

This chain joins TRBV6-2 or TRBV6-3 and TRBJ2-1, with 14 nucleotides matching TRBD2. Germline V gene lookup returns CDR1 MNHEY and CDR2 SVGEGT. Unmatched junction bases numbered 7, after V lost 6 bases and J lost 6 bases. CDR3 size: 16 residues. The CDR3 reads CASSRGLAGGPNEQFF. CDR3 nucleotides: TGTGCCAGCAGCCGCGGACTAGCGGGGGGCCCCAATGAGCAGTTCTTC.

The chain combines TRBV27 with TRBJ2-7, with 7 bases fitting TRBD1. Losses at the gene ends were 6 bases for V and 1 base for J; bases not matched to a gene: 12. Germline CDR1 is MNHEY and CDR2 is SMNVEV (reference sequence). This CDR3 is 16 amino acids long. The CDR3 region has the DNA TGTGCCAGCAGCGGCCACGGGACAGCCAAATCCTACGAGCAGTACTTC. Its protein product is CASSGHGTAKSYEQYF.

The rearrangement joins TRBV12-3 or TRBV12-4 to TRBJ1-5; 8 positions match TRBD1. The CDR3 spans 13 residues. The J segment lost 4 bases and the V segment lost 6 bases, leaving 2 bases of the junction unmatched. The CDR3 region is CASRRQGNQPQHF. Written as DNA, the CDR3 is TGTGCCAGCAGGCGACAGGGGAATCAGCCCCAGCATTTT.

The chain combines TRBV7-2 with TRBJ1-2; D unresolved. Germline V gene sequence: CDR1 SGHTA, CDR2 FQGNSA. This CDR3 has 14 amino acids. The V end was cut by 8 bases, the J end by 8 bases, with 21 bases between. The CDR3 nucleotides read TGTGCCAGCGGGAGCCGGCCCGGGTCTGAGGGCTACACCTTC. Protein: CASGSRPGSEGYTF.

The chain has TRBV6-1 and TRBJ1-3, with D hard to call. This CDR3 spans 18 amino acids. V was clipped by 0 bases and J by 0 bases, with 15 bases between them. Germline assignment: CDR1 MNHNS and CDR2 SASEGT. DNA of the CDR3: TGTGCCAGCAGTGAAGCAGAGGCCCACCGCGGCTCTGGAAACACCATATATTTT. This translates into CASSEAEAHRGSGNTIYF.

The chain has TRBV6-5 and TRBJ1-1; the D is unclear. Trimming removed 3 bases at V and 1 base at J, with 6 bases between. The CDR3 is 13 residues long. Germline loops: CDR1 MNHEY, CDR2 SVGAGI. The CDR3, as DNA: TGTGCCAGCAGTTATCTCGGGAACACTGAAGCTTTCTTT. Encoded protein: CASSYLGNTEAFF.